The TCR beta chain described here comes from a study of T cell clonotyping in hematopoietic cell transplantation (dated by TCRdb to about 2021). With regard to the full study: Recipient samples taken before transplant were obtained following cytoreduction. Patient recruitment ran from 2015 to January 2017, and follow-up continued until late 2020 or death. A total of 110 to 150 blood samples were collected in the study from a few dozen consecutive transplant recipients and their related donors.

This specimen's time point label, interpreted: recipient sample about 28 days before transplant, after cytoreduction. Blood from recipients was drawn about 28 days before transplant and again at days 30, 100 and 180 after transplant. Using Nuclei Lysis Solution, genomic DNA was extracted from unfractionated peripheral blood mononuclear cells that were either fresh or cryopreserved. As concerns this clone: Its binding antigen is unknown. No per-base quality is available; no much larger clone lies one base away.

V is shortened by 2 bases, J by 0 bases, and the region joining them spans 11 bases. The CDR3 goes from the cysteine to the phenylalanine over 17 residues. The entry retains the CDR3 DNA only, 51 bases that are in frame from base 1. The germline V gene gives CDR1 as SGHDN and CDR2 as FVKESK. What the research found in general, with its limitations: Recipient TCR diversity fell after transplant, with pathologically expanded clonotypes rising progressively from day 30 to day 180. Inverse Simpson Index values from donors and from recipients before transplant predicted broader TCR repertoire diversity after transplant. The sample size was limited, and CD4 and CD8 repertoire contributions could not be separated because cells were not sorted. Recipient repertoires showed only a small fraction of overlap with donor repertoires, and over 95% appeared de novo at the given depth.

The immunoSEQ assay, a bias-controlled multiplex PCR with V- and J-specific primers, was used to amplify TCR beta CDR3 regions from genomic DNA. In a second PCR step, a proprietary barcode and Illumina adapter sequences were attached to the CDR3 amplicons. An Illumina MiSeq instrument was used to sequence the CDR3 libraries. In the source study's methods: immunoSEQ Analyzer 3.0 was used for export and quality control, with R Bioconductor and Immunarch used for downstream analyses. Only productive rearrangements within the normalized downsampled data set were used in the calculation of repertoire metrics. In the normalized cohort, clonotypes with more than 5 templates were defined as pathologically expanded. The Inverse Simpson Index was used to measure repertoire diversity. The non-normalized data set was used for CMV-specificity analyses so that all clonotypes could be captured. What TCRdb holds here is the immuneACCESS table cut down to in-frame rearrangements. Part of the clones is not present; checked against another copy, under half of the missing clones reflect an unresolved V gene, and the others are unexplained. V, J and clone size are those of that table, while D and trimming were read from the DNA. Present in this sample are roughly 24,000 clones, around 80% of which were seen just once. Clones ranked in the top ten supply nearly 25% of the sample.

The source was peripheral blood mononuclear cells, collected before stem cell transplant. This receptor chain uses TRBV14 and TRBJ1-6; the D gene cannot be resolved reliably. This clonotype was sampled from a woman in her fifties or sixties with acute myeloid leukemia. Some clones in this sample may be carry-over from other donors' samples. The sequenced DNA: TGTGCCAGCAGCCAAAGTGAGGGAAGCTCCTATAATTCACCCCTCCACTTT. Translated, this is CASSQSEGSSYNSPLHF. The CDR3, completed at both ends by the reference TRBV14 and TRBJ1-6 genes, gives the full variable domain EAGVTQFPSHSVIEKGQTVTLRCDPISGHDNLYWYRRVMGKEIKFLLHFVKESKQDESGMPNNRFLAERTGGTYSTLKVQPAELEDSGVYFCASSQSEGSSYNSPLHFGNGTRLTVT.